This paragraph covers one T cell receptor beta chain sequence. Its target is not known. The data stem from a study of OX40 agonist ivuxolimab in advanced cancers. On the study more broadly: Participants averaged about 60 years of age (range about 23 to 80) and were around 83% male.

The V and J ends lost 5 bases and 2 bases respectively, with 6 bases between them. Germline values: CDR1 SGHAT, CDR2 FQDESV (reference sequence). The CDR3 loop spans 12 amino acids. Some clones are missing from TCRdb's copy, which holds only in-frame ones; the method was immunoSEQ multiplex PCR. This table holds 60,000 to 90,000 clones, 90% found once. General study findings and limits: Expanded clones were, on average, more numerous among CD8+ T cells than CD4+.

Source: CD4+ or CD8+ T cells sorted from blood, taken in a trial of the OX40 agonist ivuxolimab. The origin of this receptor is an adult with an advanced solid tumor such as melanoma, head and neck, liver or kidney cancer. The chain links TRBV11-1 to TRBJ1-2; no firm D call. The CDR3 is CASSAANYGYTF. The DNA for the CDR3 is TGTGCCAGCAGCGCAGCGAACTATGGCTACACCTTC. The full variable domain, in which reference TRBV11-1 and TRBJ1-2 provide the parts outside the CDR3, is EAEVAQSPRYKITEKSQAVAFWCDPISGHATLYWYRQILGQGPELLVQFQDESVVDDSQLPKDRFSAERLKGVDSTLKIQPAELGDSAMYLCASSAANYGYTFGSGTRLTVV.